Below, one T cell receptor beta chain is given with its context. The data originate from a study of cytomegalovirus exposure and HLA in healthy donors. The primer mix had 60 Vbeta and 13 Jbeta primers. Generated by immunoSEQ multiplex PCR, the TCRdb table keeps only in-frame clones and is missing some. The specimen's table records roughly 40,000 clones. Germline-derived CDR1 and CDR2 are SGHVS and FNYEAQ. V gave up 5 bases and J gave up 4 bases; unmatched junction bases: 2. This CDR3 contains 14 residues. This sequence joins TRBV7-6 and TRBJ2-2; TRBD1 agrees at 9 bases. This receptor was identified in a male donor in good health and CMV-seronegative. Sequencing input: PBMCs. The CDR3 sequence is CASSPGQGTGELFF. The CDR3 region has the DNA TGTGCCAGCAGCCCGGGACAGGGCACCGGGGAGCTGTTTTTT.